This T cell receptor beta chain was recovered during a study of CD8 T cells in ankylosing spondylitis. Germline assignment: CDR1 DFQATT and CDR2 SNEGSKA (reference sequence). This CDR3 region has 12 residues. 5'-RACE, quantitative and with molecular barcodes, yielded the TCR beta libraries. TCRdb redid the calling of the 5' RACE reads with MiXCR, one entry per CDR3 protein. The table lists around 770,000 distinct CDR3 sequences, roughly 12% of them singletons, with roughly 0.51% in the top ten. With respect to this clonotype: The target antigen is unknown. One end of the junction varies from germline; a read error may be responsible.

Study results and limitations: Seemingly distinctive of ankylosing spondylitis blood was a TCR beta motif formed by eight highly homologous variants. Both synovial fluid and blood in reactive arthritis had previously been reported to carry some motif variants. Significantly higher representation of disease-linked clones was reported for matched ankylosing spondylitis synovial fluid. The disease-linked clones had a CD8+ phenotype and low blood frequencies.

The sequence derives from a male donor with ankylosing spondylitis. Material for sequencing was blood, either unsorted or a sorted T cell fraction (not recorded which). The chain employs TRBV20-1 and TRBJ2-7, with D perhaps matching TRBD1 (6 bases). In DNA form, the CDR3 reads TGCAGTGTTAGACCGGACAGCTACGAGCAGTACTTC. It translates to CSVRPDSYEQYF.